Listed below are T cell receptor beta chains from one sample, sequenced in a study of blood T cell repertoires in COVID-19. Assay: immunoSEQ multiplex PCR; the TCRdb copy retains only in-frame clones and omits some. The table lists a few hundred thousand clones, 87% of them singletons. The source material was PBMCs or T cells enriched from blood (not recorded which). All receptors come from a young woman who had recovered from COVID-19. Each CDR3 is given with its conserved first and last residue. Fields, in order: V gene, CDR3 length, clone size, CDR3 protein. A clone size is listed for some rows: how often the clone was seen (once, few, many), or a class if it is expanded.

TRBV7-3	14	.	CASSLGGQGTEAFF
TRBV7-9	15	once	CASSVDSSYNSPLHF
TRBV12-3/TRBV12-4	13	.	CASSLGALGKLFF
TRBV6-4	18	.	CASRFTSRGSSGANVLTF
TRBV28	15	.	CASSPWDRAGTEAFF
TRBV4-2	18	.	CASSQSGSGAGGADTQYF
TRBV7-9	15	.	CASSRLAVSTDTQYF
TRBV19	13	.	CASSIGGYQPQHF
TRBV2	13	.	CASIDREGSPLHF
TRBV6-5	15	.	CASRRDRLNTGELFF